These 29 T cell receptor beta chains were all obtained from the same sample, sequenced in a study of spatial heterogeneity in lung cancer (dated by TCRdb to 2018 to 2020). What the time point label conveys for this sample: blood at routine non-recurrence follow-up after resection. The library was generated by 5' RACE. Sequencer: NextSeq 500. Using fastp at Q25 and MiXCR, TCRdb reprocessed the public reads and kept productive beta chains. Duplicate CDR3 protein sequences are folded into a single record with the most common DNA and genes. In this sample the table shows around 15,000 distinct CDR3 sequences, 19% of which occur a single time. Clones ranked in the top ten supply roughly 6.4% of the sample. The sample consisted of PBMCs, taken at follow-up. These receptors came from a male donor with early-stage non-small cell lung cancer.

The chain employs TRBV7-9 and TRBJ2-1, with 12 bases identical to TRBD2. Germline values: CDR1 SEHNR, CDR2 FQNEAQ (reference sequence). The CDR3 is made up of 14 amino acids. The J segment lost 10 bases and the V segment lost 5 bases, leaving 6 bases of the junction unmatched. The CDR3 DNA reads as TGTGCCAGCAGCAAACTAGCGGGGGGAGCGGAGCAGTTCTTC. Residues: CASSKLAGGAEQFF.

In its sample, this clonotype ranks as medium-sized (0.01 to 0.1%). The rearrangement links TRBV5-1 to TRBJ2-3; no definite D call. The CDR3 is 12 amino acids. The V end was cut by 0 bases, the J end by 2 bases, with 1 base between. CDR1 and CDR2 (germline): SGHRS, YFSETQ. CDR3 protein: CASSLATDTQYF. The CDR3, as DNA: TGCGCCAGCAGCTTGGCCACAGATACGCAGTATTTT.

V is TRBV19 and J is TRBJ2-2; D remains unclear. The CDR3 is 16 residues long. Trimming removed 1 base from V and 3 bases from J, with 12 bases in between. The germline V gene encodes CDR1 LNHDA and CDR2 SQIVND (reference sequence). CDR3 sequence (DNA): TGTGCCAGTAGTATAGGGTCGGGCAGCTACACCGGGGAGCTGTTTTTT. Translating it yields CASSIGSGSYTGELFF.

The V and J genes are TRBV20-1 and TRBJ2-3, with 10 bases that match TRBD2. The trim removed 3 bases at V and 1 base at J, leaving 7 bases unmatched. The CDR3 loop spans 16 amino acids. Germline V gene sequence: CDR1 DFQATT, CDR2 SNEGSKA (reference sequence). The CDR3 region has the DNA TGCAGTGCTAGGGTACTCGGACTAGCGGGCACAGATACGCAGTATTTT. This encodes CSARVLGLAGTDTQYF.

In its sample, this clonotype was seen a few times. J is TRBJ2-1 and V is TRBV11-2; D not resolved. The CDR3 is made up of 16 amino acids. V shed 2 bases and J shed 3 bases, with 14 bases lying between them. Germline-derived CDR1 and CDR2 are SGHAT and FQNNGV. The CDR3 spells CASSLNFQVNYNEQFF. CDR3 DNA: TGTGCCAGCAGCTTAAACTTTCAAGTAAACTACAATGAGCAGTTCTTC.

This clonotype is medium-sized within its sample. The chain has TRBV7-9 and TRBJ2-7; no clear D gene. The CDR3 length is 13 residues. Germline V gives CDR1 SEHNR, CDR2 FQNEAQ (reference sequence). V was pared by 4 bases and J by 9 bases, with 16 bases between. The CDR3 DNA follows: TGTGCCAGCAGCTCCCGGACCGTCAGTGGGCAGTACTTC. Translation gives CASSSRTVSGQYF.

The chain employs TRBV29-1 and TRBJ2-1; no definite D call. Germline assignment: CDR1 SQVTM and CDR2 ANQGSEA. The CDR3 has 12 residues. With 5 bases removed from V and 2 bases from J, the gap between germline ends came to 7 bases. The CDR3 nucleotides read TGCAGCGTTTTCAAAACCTACAATGAGCAGTTCTTC. Translated, it gives CSVFKTYNEQFF.

In this sample, this clonotype turned up a few times. Being one base from a much bigger clone, this may be a read error. The chain couples TRBV24-1 to TRBJ1-1; tentatively, D is TRBD1 (5 bases). The CDR3 consists of 13 residues. Germline values: CDR1 KGHDR, CDR2 SFDVKD. The CDR3 region has the DNA TGTGCCACCAGTCGGCAGGGTCAATCTGAAGTTTTCTTT. This encodes CATSRQGQSEVFF.

This clonotype came up a few times. V is TRBV6-1 and J is TRBJ1-6; D is possibly TRBD1 (5 bases). The CDR3 has 15 amino acids. With 3 bases removed from V and 4 bases from J, the gap between germline ends came to 10 bases. Looked up from germline, CDR1 is MNHNS and CDR2 is SASEGT. The CDR3 sequence: CASSEGDRYNSPLHF. For the CDR3, the DNA is TGTGCCAGCAGTGAGGGAGACAGATATAATTCACCCCTCCACTTT.

There are many counts of this clonotype. The chain is built from TRBV15 and TRBJ2-5, with D unresolved. Germline lookup yields CDR1 LNHNV and CDR2 YYDKDF (reference sequence). The CDR3 is 13 amino acids. Trimming shortened V by 1 base and J by 4 bases, and 7 bases separated the two germline ends. CDR3 sequence reads: CATSRAGVETQYF. CDR3 sequence (DNA): TGTGCCACCAGCAGAGCTGGGGTAGAGACCCAGTACTTC.

This clonotype came up many times. This chain uses TRBV24-1 with TRBJ2-3, with a weak D call TRBD2 (5 bases). Germline CDR1 and CDR2: KGHDR and SFDVKD. CDR3 size: 18 residues. V shed 4 bases and J shed 0 bases, with 19 bases lying between them. CDR3 in DNA: TGTGCCACCAGTGACCCCGGGCAGTCCTCGGGGAGCACAGATACGCAGTATTTT. The encoded protein is CATSDPGQSSGSTDTQYF.

This clonotype was recorded many times. The rearrangement joins TRBV29-1 to TRBJ2-1; D gene uncertain. The V and J ends lost 5 bases and 4 bases respectively, with 15 bases between them. This CDR3 is 14 amino acids long. Germline V gene sequence: CDR1 SQVTM, CDR2 ANQGSEA. Here the CDR3 DNA reads TGCAGCGTTCCTGAAGGGCCGGGTTACAATGAGCAGTTCTTC. It translates to CSVPEGPGYNEQFF.

This clonotype was counted a few times. The genes are TRBV10-3 and TRBJ1-2; tentative D call: TRBD1 (5 bases). CDR3 length: 16 residues. V dropped 4 bases and J dropped 0 bases, with 15 bases sitting between them. Germline-derived CDR1 and CDR2 are ENHRY and SYGVKD. DNA for the CDR3: TGTGCCATCAGTGGGATTCAGGGACCAGCTAACTATGGCTACACCTTC. Protein: CAISGIQGPANYGYTF.

The rearrangement joins TRBV6-6 to TRBJ2-5; tentatively, D is TRBD2 (5 bases). Deletions cut 6 bases from V and 5 bases from J, with 16 bases between. Germline CDR1 MNHNY, CDR2 SVGAGI (reference sequence). This CDR3 spans 14 amino acids. The CDR3 is CASRRGLAAETQYF. In nucleotides, the CDR3 is TGTGCCAGCAGACGCGGGCTAGCCGCTGAGACCCAGTACTTC.

This clonotype has at least ten counts. This chain links TRBV6-5 with TRBJ2-3; the match to TRBD2 covers 8 bases. This CDR3 contains 16 residues. V dropped 6 bases and J dropped 5; count of bases not matched to a gene: 13. Germline values: CDR1 MNHEY, CDR2 SVGAGI. The CDR3 is CASRASGTRSEDTQYF. Written as DNA, the CDR3 is TGTGCCAGCAGGGCCTCCGGGACTAGGTCGGAAGATACGCAGTATTTT.

As regards this clonotype: A clone one base away is much larger, so this may be a read error. The chain couples TRBV20-1 to TRBJ1-6; D may be TRBD1 (5 bases). Germline CDR1 and CDR2: DFQATT and SNEGSKA (reference sequence). The CDR3 totals 15 residues. Written as DNA, the CDR3 is TGCAGTGCTAGAGATCTAGGGGAGTATAATTCACCCCTCCGCTTT. It specifies CSARDLGEYNSPLRF.

This clonotype has a handful of counts. The rearrangement links TRBV20-1 to TRBJ2-1; 8 bases are a match to TRBD1. J lost 6 bases, V lost 4 bases, and 8 bases had no gene match. Germline-derived CDR1 and CDR2 are DFQATT and SNEGSKA (reference sequence). This CDR3 region has 14 residues. CDR3 bases: TGCAGTGCTAAGCCGGACAGGGCCCCCAATGAGCAGTTCTTC. It specifies CSAKPDRAPNEQFF.

By sample fraction, this clonotype is medium-sized (0.01 to 0.1%). The chain recombines TRBV20-1 with TRBJ1-4, with 7 bases fitting TRBD1. The CDR3 loop spans 13 amino acids. Germline V gives CDR1 DFQATT, CDR2 SNEGSKA (reference sequence). V shed 6 bases, J shed 3 bases, and the junction held 4 bases outside the gene matches. For the CDR3, the DNA is TGCAGTGCCCGGGACAGATCTAATGAAAAACTGTTTTTT. The encoded protein is CSARDRSNEKLFF.

The chain combines TRBV20-1 with TRBJ2-1; TRBD2 matches 11 bases. J gave up 3 bases and V 0 bases, and 4 bases lay outside the gene matches. This CDR3 comprises 16 residues. Germline V gives CDR1 DFQATT, CDR2 SNEGSKA (reference sequence). The CDR3 nucleotides read TGCAGTGCTAGAGATCCGACTAGCGGGAACTACAATGAGCAGTTCTTC. Its protein product is CSARDPTSGNYNEQFF.

A note on this clonotype: A much bigger clone sits one base away, suggesting this may be a read error. The chain carries TRBV7-9 and TRBJ2-5; no clear D gene. CDR3 size: 13 residues. Germline CDR1 reads SEHNR; CDR2 reads FQNEAQ (reference sequence). For the CDR3, the DNA is TGTACCAGCAGCTTAAGGGCGGAAGAGACCCAGTACTTC. Amino acid sequence: CTSSLRAEETQYF.

This sequence joins TRBV4-2 and TRBJ2-5; maybe TRBD2 (5 bases). This CDR3 region has 17 residues. Germline V gene data show CDR1 as LGHNA and CDR2 as YNFKEQ. V shed 0 bases and J shed 4 bases, with 18 bases lying between them. The CDR3 loop is CASSQDLSTGGPETQYF. The CDR3, as DNA: TGTGCCAGCAGCCAAGATCTTTCGACCGGAGGACCAGAGACCCAGTACTTC.

On this clonotype: A junction end diverges from the germline sequence, so it may reflect a read error. V usage is TRBV20-1 and J usage is TRBJ2-2; D unclear. Per the germline V gene, CDR1 is DFQATT and CDR2 is SNEGSKA (reference sequence). This CDR3 region has 14 residues. The CDR3 DNA reads as TGCAGTGCTAGAGATATGGGGAACGCCGGGGAGCTGTTTTTT. Residues: CSARDMGNAGELFF.

The genes are TRBV7-9 and TRBJ1-1, with D possibly being TRBD1 (6 bases). The germline V gene has CDR1 SEHNR and CDR2 FQNEAQ (reference sequence). With 4 bases removed from V and 4 bases from J, the gap between germline ends came to 13 bases. The CDR3 has 14 residues. The CDR3 nucleotides are TGTGCCAGCAGCTCAACAGGGTTGAGCACTGAAGCTTTCTTT. Protein product: CASSSTGLSTEAFF.

This clonotype was counted many times. The chain is built from TRBV2 and TRBJ2-7, with D perhaps TRBD1 (6 bases). CDR1 SNHLY and CDR2 FYNNEI come from the germline V gene. The CDR3 runs 18 residues. Trimming removed 3 bases from V and 5 bases from J, with 26 bases in between. CDR3 region: CASSDRWLQGTETHEQYF. CDR3 coding DNA: TGTGCCAGCAGTGACCGATGGCTACAGGGAACAGAAACCCACGAGCAGTACTTC.

This clonotype showed up just a few times. The chain uses TRBV6-1 and TRBJ2-7, with 8 nucleotides matching TRBD1. The CDR3 runs to 15 residues. Germline lookup yields CDR1 MNHNS and CDR2 SASEGT. V trimming: 0 bases; J trimming: 4 bases; junction bases outside the gene matches: 5. The CDR3 DNA follows: TGTGCCAGCAGTGAAGCGCAGGACAGGGTTTACGAGCAGTACTTC. It specifies CASSEAQDRVYEQYF.

The rearrangement uses TRBV11-2 and TRBJ2-1, with 7 positions matching TRBD1. Germline CDR1 SGHAT, CDR2 FQNNGV. This CDR3 region has 15 residues. Trimming removed 3 bases from V and 4 bases from J; junction bases left unmatched: 6. CDR3 loop: CASSFETGPYNEQFF. CDR3 sequence (DNA): TGTGCCAGCAGCTTCGAGACAGGGCCTTACAATGAGCAGTTCTTC.

This rearrangement joins TRBV19 to TRBJ1-5, with 8 positions matching TRBD1. Per the germline V gene, CDR1 is LNHDA and CDR2 is SQIVND (reference sequence). J lost 16 bases, V lost 10 bases, and 12 bases had no gene match. The CDR3 length is 11 residues. The CDR3 nucleotides read TGTGCCAACTCTAGGACAGGGAAGTTCCATTTT. Translation: CANSRTGKFHF.

The chain employs TRBV7-3 and TRBJ2-5; tentative D call: TRBD2 (7 bases). Germline values: CDR1 SGHTA, CDR2 FQGTGA. The CDR3 totals 14 residues. Deletions cut 5 bases from V and 4 bases from J, with 14 bases between. The CDR3 DNA reads as TGTGCCAGCAGCCGGGGGGCAGATGGAGAGACCCAGTACTTC. This translates into CASSRGADGETQYF.

This clonotype was recorded once. The chain uses TRBV20-1 and TRBJ2-7; D remains unclear. CDR1 and CDR2 (germline): DFQATT, SNEGSKA (reference sequence). The CDR3 length is 11 residues. V lost 3 bases to trimming and J lost 6 bases, with 9 bases between them. The CDR3 is CSASPAREQYF. In DNA, the CDR3 is TGCAGTGCTAGCCCAGCGCGCGAGCAGTACTTC.